This T cell receptor (beta chain) stems from a study of molecular identifiers for immune sequencing clone quantification. This clonotype was counted many times. In TCRdb, the PCR reads were re-called with MiXCR into one record per CDR3 protein. The profile covers about 640,000 distinct CDR3 sequences, with approximately 20% appearing a single time and approximately 0.9% taken by the ten largest. The germline V gene encodes CDR1 SEHNR and CDR2 FQNEAQ (reference sequence). This CDR3 is 12 amino acids long. Trimming pared 4 bases from V and 4 bases from J, leaving 8 bases between. The sample was naive CD8+ T cells from blood, with Jurkat cell RNA spiked in. Subset: FACS-sorted CD8+CD4-CCR7+CD45RA+ naive T cells. The source of this sequence is a human donor in good health. Some libraries in this study had Jurkat cell RNA spiked in. V and J are TRBV7-9 and TRBJ2-7; D gene ambiguous. The DNA of the CDR3 is TGTGCCAGCAGCTCCTATCATTACGAGCAGTACTTC. It yields the protein CASSSYHYEQYF. The full variable domain, with the rest looked up from reference TRBV7-9 and TRBJ2-7, is DTGVSQNPRHKITKRGQNVTFRCDPISEHNRLYWYRQTLGQGPEFLTYFQNEAQLEKSRLLSDRFSAERPKGSFSTLEIQRTEQGDSAMYLCASSSYHYEQYFGPGTRLTVT.